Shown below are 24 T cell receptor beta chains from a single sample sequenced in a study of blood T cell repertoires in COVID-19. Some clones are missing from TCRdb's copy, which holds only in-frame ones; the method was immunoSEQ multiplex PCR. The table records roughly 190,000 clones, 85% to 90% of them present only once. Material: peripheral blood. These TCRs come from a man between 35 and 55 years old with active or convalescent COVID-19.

The DNA for the CDR3 is TGTGCCAGCAGCGGGAGTGCGGCAGGGCTCTATTCTGGAAACACCATATATTTT. This translates into CASSGSAAGLYSGNTIYF. J is TRBJ1-3 and V is TRBV9; tentative D call: TRBD1 (5 bases). The germline V gene encodes CDR1 SGDLS and CDR2 YYNGEE. The CDR3 is 18 amino acids. V was shortened by 3 bases and J by 1 base, with 20 bases between the two germline ends.

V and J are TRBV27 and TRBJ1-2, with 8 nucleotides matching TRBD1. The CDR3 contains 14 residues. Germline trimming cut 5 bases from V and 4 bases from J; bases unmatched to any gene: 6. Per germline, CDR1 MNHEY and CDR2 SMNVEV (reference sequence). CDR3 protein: CASSPGTGIYGYTF. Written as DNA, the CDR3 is TGTGCCAGCAGTCCCGGGACAGGCATCTATGGCTACACCTTC.

The CDR3 here is CASSIKGPSGVTEAFF. The CDR3 nucleotides read TGTGCCAGTAGTATTAAGGGTCCCTCCGGGGTCACTGAAGCTTTCTTT. The chain joins TRBV19 to TRBJ1-1, with D unresolved. Trimming shortened V by 3 bases and J by 4 bases, and 18 bases separated the two germline ends. The CDR3 totals 16 residues. Germline V CDR1 and CDR2: LNHDA, SQIVND (reference sequence).

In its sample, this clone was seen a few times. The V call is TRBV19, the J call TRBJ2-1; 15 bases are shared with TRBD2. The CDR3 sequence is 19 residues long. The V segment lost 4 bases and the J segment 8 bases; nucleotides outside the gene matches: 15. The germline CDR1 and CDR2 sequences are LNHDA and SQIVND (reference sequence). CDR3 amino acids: CASSKVGLAGGFQGHEQFF. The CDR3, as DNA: TGTGCCAGTAGTAAGGTGGGACTAGCGGGAGGATTTCAGGGGCATGAGCAGTTCTTC.

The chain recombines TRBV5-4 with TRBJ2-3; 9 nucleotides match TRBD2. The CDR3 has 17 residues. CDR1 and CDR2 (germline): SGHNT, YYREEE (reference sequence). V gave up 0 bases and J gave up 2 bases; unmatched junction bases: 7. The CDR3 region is CASSLVPLAGNTDTQYF. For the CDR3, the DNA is TGTGCCAGCAGCTTGGTCCCTCTAGCGGGAAACACAGATACGCAGTATTTT.

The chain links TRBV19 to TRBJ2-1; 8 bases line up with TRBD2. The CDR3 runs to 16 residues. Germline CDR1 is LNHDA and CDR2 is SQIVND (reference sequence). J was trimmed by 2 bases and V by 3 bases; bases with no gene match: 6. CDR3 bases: TGTGCCAGTAGTATTTCGGGAGGGAATCCCTACAATGAGCAGTTCTTC. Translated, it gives CASSISGGNPYNEQFF.

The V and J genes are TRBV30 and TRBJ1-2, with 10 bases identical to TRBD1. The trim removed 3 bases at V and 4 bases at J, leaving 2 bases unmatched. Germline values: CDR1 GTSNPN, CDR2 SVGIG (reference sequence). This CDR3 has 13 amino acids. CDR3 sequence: CAWRRDRGYGYTF. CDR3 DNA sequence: TGTGCCTGGAGAAGGGACAGGGGCTATGGCTACACCTTC.

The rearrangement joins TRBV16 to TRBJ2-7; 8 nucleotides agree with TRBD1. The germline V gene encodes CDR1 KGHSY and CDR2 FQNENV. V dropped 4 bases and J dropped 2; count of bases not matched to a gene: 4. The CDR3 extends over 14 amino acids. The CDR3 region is CASSRDRTTYEQYF. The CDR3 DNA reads TGTGCCAGCAGCCGGGACAGGACAACCTACGAGCAGTACTTC.

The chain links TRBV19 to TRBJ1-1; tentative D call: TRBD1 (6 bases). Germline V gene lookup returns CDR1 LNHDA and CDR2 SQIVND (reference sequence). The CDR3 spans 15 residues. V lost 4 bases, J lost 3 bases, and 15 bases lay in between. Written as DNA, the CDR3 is TGTGCCAGTAGTACGGCCACAGGGCGTTACACTGAAGCTTTCTTT. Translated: CASSTATGRYTEAFF.

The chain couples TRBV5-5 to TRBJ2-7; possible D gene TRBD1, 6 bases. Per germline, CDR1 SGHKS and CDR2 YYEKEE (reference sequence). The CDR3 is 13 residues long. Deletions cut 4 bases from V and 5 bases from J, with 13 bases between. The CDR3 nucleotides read TGTGCCAGCAGCAAGGACAGAGAAAACGAGCAGTACTTC. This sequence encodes CASSKDRENEQYF.

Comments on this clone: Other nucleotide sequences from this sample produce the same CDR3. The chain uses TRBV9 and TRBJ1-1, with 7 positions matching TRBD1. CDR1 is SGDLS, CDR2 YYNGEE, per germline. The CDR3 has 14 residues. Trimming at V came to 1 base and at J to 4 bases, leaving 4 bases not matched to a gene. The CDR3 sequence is CASSVQGVGTEAFF. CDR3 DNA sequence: TGTGCCAGCAGCGTACAGGGGGTGGGCACTGAAGCTTTCTTT.

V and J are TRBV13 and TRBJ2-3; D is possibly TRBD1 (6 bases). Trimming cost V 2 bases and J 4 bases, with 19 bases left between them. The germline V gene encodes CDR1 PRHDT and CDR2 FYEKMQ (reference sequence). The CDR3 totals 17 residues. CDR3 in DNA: TGTGCCAGCAGCTTAATCCCCGGGCAGGGGTTCGCAGATACGCAGTATTTT. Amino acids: CASSLIPGQGFADTQYF.

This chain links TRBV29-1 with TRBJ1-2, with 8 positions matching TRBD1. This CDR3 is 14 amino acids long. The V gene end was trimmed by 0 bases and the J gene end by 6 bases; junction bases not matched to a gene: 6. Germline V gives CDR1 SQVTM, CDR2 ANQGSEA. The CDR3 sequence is CSVEDQYRGDGYTF. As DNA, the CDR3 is TGCAGCGTTGAAGATCAGTACAGGGGGGATGGCTACACCTTC.

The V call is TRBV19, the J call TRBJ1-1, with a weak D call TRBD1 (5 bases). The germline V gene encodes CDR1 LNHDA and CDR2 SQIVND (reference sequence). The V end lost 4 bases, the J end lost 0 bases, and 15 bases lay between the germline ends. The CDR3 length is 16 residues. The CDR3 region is CASSTNRSPMNTEAFF. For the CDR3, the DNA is TGTGCCAGTAGTACAAACAGGTCCCCCATGAACACTGAAGCTTTCTTT.

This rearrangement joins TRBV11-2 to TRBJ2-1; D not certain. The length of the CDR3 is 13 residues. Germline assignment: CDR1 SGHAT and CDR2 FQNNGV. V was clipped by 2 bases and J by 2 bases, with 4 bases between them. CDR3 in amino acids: CASSLITYNEQFF. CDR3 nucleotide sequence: TGTGCCAGCAGCTTAATCACCTACAATGAGCAGTTCTTC.

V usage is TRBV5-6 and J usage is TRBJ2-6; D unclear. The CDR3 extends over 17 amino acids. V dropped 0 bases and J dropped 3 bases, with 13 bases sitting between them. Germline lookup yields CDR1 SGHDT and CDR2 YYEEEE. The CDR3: CASSLDGLRLGANVLTF. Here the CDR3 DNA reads TGTGCCAGCAGCTTGGACGGATTGAGACTTGGGGCCAACGTCCTGACTTTC.

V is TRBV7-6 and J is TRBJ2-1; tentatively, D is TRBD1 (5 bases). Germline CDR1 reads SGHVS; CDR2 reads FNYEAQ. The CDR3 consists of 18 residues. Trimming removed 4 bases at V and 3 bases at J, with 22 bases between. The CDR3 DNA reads TGTGCCAGCAGCTACAAGATTCAGGGTGATGGTTACTACAATGAGCAGTTCTTC. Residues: CASSYKIQGDGYYNEQFF.

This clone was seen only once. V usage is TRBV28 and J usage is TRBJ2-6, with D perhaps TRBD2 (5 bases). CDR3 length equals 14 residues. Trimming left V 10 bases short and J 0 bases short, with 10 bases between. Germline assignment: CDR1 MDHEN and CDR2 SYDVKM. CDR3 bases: TGTGCCACACTAGACGACTCTGGGGCCAACGTCCTGACTTTC. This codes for CATLDDSGANVLTF.

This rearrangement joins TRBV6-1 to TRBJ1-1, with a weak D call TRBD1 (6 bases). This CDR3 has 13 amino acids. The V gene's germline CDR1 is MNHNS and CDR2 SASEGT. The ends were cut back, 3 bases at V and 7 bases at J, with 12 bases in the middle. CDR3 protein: CASSETGESEAFF. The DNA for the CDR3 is TGTGCCAGCAGTGAGACAGGAGAAAGTGAAGCTTTCTTT.

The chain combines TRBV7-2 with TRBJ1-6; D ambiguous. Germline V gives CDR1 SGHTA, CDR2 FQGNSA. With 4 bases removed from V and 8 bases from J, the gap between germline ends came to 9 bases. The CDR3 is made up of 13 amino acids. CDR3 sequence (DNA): TGTGCCAGCAGCTCACTCGCCGATTCACCCCTCCACTTT. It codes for CASSSLADSPLHF. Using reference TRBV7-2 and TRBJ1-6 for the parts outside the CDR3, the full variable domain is GAGVSQSPSNKVTEKGKDVELRCDPISGHTALYWYRQSLGQGLEFLIYFQGNSAPDKSGLPSDRFSAERTGGSVSTLTIQRTQQEDSAVYLCASSSLADSPLHFGNGTRLTVT.

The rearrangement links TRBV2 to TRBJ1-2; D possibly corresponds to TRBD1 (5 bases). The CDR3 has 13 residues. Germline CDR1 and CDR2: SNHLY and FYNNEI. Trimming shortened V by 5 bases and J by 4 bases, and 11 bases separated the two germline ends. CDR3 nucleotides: TGTGCCAGCAGTAATAGACAGCTCTATGGCTACACCTTC. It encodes CASSNRQLYGYTF.

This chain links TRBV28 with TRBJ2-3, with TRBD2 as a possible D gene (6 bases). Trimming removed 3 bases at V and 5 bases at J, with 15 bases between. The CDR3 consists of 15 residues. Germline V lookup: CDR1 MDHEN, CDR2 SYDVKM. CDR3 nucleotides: TGTGCCAGCAGTTTGTTGGGACTTACCCGAGATACGCAGTATTTT. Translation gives CASSLLGLTRDTQYF.

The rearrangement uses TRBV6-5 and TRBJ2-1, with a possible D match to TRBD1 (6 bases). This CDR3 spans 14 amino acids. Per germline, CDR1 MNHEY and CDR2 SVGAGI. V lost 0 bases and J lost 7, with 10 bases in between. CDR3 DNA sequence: TGTGCCAGCAGTTACTCTCGAACAGGGAATGAGCAGTTCTTC. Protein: CASSYSRTGNEQFF.

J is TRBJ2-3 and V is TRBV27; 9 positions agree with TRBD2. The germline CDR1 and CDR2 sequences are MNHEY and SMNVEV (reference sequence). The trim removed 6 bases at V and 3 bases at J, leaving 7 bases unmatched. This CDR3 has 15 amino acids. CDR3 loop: CASRPGLASTDTQYF. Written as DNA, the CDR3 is TGTGCCAGCAGACCCGGACTAGCGAGTACAGATACGCAGTATTTT.